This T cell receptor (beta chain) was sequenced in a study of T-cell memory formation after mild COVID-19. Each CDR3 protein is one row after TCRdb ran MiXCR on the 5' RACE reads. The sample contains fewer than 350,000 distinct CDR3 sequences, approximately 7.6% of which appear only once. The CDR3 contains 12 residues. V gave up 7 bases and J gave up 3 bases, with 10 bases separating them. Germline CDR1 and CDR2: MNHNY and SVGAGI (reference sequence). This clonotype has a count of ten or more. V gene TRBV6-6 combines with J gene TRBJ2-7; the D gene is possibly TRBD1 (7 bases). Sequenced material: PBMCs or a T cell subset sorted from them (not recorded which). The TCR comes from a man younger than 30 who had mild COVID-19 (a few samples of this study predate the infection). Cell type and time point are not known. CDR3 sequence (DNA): TGTGCCAGCACAGGGGGGCTCTACGAGCAGTACTTC. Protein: CASTGGLYEQYF.